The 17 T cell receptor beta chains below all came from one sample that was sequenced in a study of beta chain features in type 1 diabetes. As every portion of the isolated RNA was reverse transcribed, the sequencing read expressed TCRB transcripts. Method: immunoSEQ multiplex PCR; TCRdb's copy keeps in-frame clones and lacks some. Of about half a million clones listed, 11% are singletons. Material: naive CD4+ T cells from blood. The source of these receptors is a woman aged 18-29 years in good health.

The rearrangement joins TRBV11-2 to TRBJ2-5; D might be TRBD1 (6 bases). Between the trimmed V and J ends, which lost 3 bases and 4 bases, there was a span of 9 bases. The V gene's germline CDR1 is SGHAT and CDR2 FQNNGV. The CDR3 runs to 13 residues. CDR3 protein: CASSFTGRETQYF. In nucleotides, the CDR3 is TGTGCCAGCAGCTTTACAGGGAGAGAGACCCAGTACTTC.

This chain's CDR3 is CSAGTRYEQYF. The CDR3 coding sequence is TGCAGTGCTGGGACTCGGTACGAGCAGTACTTC. The chain has TRBV20-1 and TRBJ2-7; D possibly corresponds to TRBD2 (6 bases). Germline V CDR1 and CDR2: DFQATT, SNEGSKA (reference sequence). Trimming removed 5 bases from V and 4 bases from J, with 9 bases in between. The CDR3 is 11 residues long.

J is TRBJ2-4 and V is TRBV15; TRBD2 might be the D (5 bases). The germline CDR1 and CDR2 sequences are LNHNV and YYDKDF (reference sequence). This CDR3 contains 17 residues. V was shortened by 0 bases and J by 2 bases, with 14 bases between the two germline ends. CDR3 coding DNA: TGTGCCACCAGCAGAGATGGTCGGAGCGGCTCCAAAAACATTCAGTACTTC. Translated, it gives CATSRDGRSGSKNIQYF.

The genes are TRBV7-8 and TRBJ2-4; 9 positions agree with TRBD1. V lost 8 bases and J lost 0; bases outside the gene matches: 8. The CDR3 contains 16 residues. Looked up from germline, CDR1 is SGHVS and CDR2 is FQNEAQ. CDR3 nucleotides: TGTGCCAGCCGATTGGACAGGGGCCTAGCCAAAAACATTCAGTACTTC. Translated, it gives CASRLDRGLAKNIQYF.

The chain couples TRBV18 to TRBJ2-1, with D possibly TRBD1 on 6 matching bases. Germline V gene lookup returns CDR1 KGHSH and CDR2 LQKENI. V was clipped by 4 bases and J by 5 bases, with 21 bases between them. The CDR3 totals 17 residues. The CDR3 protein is CASSRATTRGPNNEQFF. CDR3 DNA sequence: TGTGCCAGCTCACGTGCTACTACCAGGGGCCCGAACAATGAGCAGTTCTTC.

CDR3 sequence reads: CASSVDNRAYEQYF. The CDR3 DNA reads as TGTGCCAGCAGCGTAGATAACAGAGCCTACGAGCAGTACTTC. The chain has TRBV9 and TRBJ2-7, with unresolved D. The germline V gene has CDR1 SGDLS and CDR2 YYNGEE. The CDR3 runs 14 residues. Deletions cut 0 bases from V and 2 bases from J, with 9 bases between.

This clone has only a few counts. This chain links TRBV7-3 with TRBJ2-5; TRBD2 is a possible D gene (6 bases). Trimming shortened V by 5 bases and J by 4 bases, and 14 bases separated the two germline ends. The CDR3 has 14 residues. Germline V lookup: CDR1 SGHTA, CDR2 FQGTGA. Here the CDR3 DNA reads TGTGCCAGCAGCCGTACAACGGGAGTAGAGACCCAGTACTTC. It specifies CASSRTTGVETQYF.

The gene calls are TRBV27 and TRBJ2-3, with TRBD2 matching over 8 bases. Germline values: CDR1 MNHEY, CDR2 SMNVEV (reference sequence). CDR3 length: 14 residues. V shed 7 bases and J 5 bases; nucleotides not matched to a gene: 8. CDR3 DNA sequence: TGTGCCAGCAAAGGTGGGACTAGTAAAGATACGCAGTATTTT. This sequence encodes CASKGGTSKDTQYF.

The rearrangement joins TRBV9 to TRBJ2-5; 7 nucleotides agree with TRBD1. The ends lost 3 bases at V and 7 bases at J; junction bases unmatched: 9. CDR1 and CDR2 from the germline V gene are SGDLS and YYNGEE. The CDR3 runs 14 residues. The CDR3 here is CASSGGQLTGTQYF. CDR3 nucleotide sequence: TGTGCCAGCAGCGGGGGACAGCTTACTGGGACCCAGTACTTC. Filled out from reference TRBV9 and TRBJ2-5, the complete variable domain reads DSGVTQTPKHLITATGQRVTLRCSPRSGDLSVYWYQQSLDQGLQFLIQYYNGEERAKGNILERFSAQQFPDLHSELNLSSLELGDSALYFCASSGGQLTGTQYFGPGTRLLVL.

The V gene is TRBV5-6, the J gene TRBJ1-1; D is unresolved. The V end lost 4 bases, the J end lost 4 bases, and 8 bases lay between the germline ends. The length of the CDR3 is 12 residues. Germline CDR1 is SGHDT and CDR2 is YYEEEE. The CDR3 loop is CASSKVPTEAFF. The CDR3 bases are TGTGCCAGCAGCAAGGTCCCCACTGAAGCTTTCTTT.

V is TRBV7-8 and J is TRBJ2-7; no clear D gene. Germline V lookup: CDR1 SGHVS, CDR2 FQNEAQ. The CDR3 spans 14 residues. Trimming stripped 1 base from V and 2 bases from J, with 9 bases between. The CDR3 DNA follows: TGTGCCAGCAGCTTAGATGACCCGCCCTACGAGCAGTACGTC. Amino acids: CASSLDDPPYEQYV.

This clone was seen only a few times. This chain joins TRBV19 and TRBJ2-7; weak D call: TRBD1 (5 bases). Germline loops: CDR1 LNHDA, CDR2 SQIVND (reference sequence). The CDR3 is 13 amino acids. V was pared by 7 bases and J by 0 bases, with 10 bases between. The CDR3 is CASNKDSSYEQYF. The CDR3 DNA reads TGTGCCAGTAATAAAGACAGCTCCTACGAGCAGTACTTC.

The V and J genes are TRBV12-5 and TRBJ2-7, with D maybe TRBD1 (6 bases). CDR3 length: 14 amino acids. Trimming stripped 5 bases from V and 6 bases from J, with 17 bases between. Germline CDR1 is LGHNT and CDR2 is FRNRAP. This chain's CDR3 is CASGMHRVKGEQYF. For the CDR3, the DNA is TGTGCTAGTGGTATGCACAGGGTAAAGGGCGAGCAGTACTTC.

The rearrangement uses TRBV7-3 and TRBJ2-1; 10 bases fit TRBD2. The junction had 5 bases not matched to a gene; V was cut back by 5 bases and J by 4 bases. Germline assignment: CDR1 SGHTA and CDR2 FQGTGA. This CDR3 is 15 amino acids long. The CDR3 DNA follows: TGTGCCAGCAGCCCCGGACTAGCGGAATACAATGAGCAGTTCTTC. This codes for CASSPGLAEYNEQFF.

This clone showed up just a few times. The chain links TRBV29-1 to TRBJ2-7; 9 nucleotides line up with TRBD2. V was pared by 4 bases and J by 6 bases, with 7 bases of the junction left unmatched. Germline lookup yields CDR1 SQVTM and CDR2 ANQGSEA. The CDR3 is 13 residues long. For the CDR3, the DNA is TGCAGCGTTGTAGCGGGAGTAAGTGGCGAGCAGTACTTC. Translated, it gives CSVVAGVSGEQYF.

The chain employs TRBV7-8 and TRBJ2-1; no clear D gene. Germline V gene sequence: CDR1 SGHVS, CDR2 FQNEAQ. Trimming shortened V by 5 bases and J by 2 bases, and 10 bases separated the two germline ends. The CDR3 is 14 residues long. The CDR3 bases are TGTGCCAGCAGCCAGGCTTATGCCTACAATGAGCAGTTCTTC. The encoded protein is CASSQAYAYNEQFF.

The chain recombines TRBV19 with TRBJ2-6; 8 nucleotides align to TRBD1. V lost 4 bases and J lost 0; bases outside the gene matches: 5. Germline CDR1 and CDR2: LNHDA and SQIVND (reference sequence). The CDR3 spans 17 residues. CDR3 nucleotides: TGTGCCAGTAGTAGCAGGGGGCCACTCTCTGGGGCCAACGTCCTGACTTTC. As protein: CASSSRGPLSGANVLTF.